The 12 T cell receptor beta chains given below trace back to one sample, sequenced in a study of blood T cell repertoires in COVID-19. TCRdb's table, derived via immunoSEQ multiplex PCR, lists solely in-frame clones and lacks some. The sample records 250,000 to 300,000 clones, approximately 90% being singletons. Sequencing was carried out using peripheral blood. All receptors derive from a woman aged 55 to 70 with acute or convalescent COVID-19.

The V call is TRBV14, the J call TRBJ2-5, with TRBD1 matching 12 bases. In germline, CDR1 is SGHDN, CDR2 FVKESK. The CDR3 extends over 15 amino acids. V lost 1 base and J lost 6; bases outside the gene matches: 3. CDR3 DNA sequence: TGTGCCAGCAGCCAAGGGGACAGGGGGCACCAGACCCAGTACTTC. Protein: CASSQGDRGHQTQYF.

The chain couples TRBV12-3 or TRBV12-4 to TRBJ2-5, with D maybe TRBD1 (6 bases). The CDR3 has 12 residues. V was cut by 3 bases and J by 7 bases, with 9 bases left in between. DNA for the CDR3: TGTGCCAGCAGTTTGGGGGCTGTGACCCAGTACTTC. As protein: CASSLGAVTQYF.

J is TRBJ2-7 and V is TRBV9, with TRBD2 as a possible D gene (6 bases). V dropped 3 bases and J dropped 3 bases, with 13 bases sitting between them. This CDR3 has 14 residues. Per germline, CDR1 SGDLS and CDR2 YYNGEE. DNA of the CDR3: TGTGCCAGCAGCGGGAGGACTAACTACTACGAGCAGTACTTC. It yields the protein CASSGRTNYYEQYF.

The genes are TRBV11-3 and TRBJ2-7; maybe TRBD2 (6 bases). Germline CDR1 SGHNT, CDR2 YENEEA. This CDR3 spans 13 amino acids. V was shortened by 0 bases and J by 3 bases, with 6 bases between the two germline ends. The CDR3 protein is CASSLEGGYEQYF. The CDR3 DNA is TGTGCCAGCAGCTTAGAGGGGGGCTACGAGCAGTACTTC. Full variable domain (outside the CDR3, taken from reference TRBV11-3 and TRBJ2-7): EAGVVQSPRYKIIEKKQPVAFWCNPISGHNTLYWYLQNLGQGPELLIRYENEEAVDDSQLPKDRFSAERLKGVDSTLKIQPAELGDSAVYLCASSLEGGYEQYFGPGTRLTVT.

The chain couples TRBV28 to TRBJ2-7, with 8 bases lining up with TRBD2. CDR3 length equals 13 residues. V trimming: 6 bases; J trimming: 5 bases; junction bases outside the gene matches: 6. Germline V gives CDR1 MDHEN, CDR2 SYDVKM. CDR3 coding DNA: TGTGCCAGCAGCCGGACTAGCAATAACGAGCAGTACTTC. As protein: CASSRTSNNEQYF.

The CDR3 sequence: CASSVTANEKLFF. DNA for the CDR3: TGTGCCAGCAGTGTAACGGCTAATGAAAAACTGTTTTTT. J is TRBJ1-4 and V is TRBV7-2; D not resolved. Germline CDR1 and CDR2: SGHTA and FQGNSA. V lost 6 bases and J 3 bases, leaving 8 bases between the germline ends. This CDR3 has 13 residues.

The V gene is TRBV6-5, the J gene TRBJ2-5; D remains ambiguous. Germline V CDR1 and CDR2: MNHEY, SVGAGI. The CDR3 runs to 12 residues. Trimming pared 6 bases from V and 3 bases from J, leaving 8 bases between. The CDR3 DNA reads TGTGCCAGCAGCTCGTCAGAAGAGACCCAGTACTTC. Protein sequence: CASSSSEETQYF.

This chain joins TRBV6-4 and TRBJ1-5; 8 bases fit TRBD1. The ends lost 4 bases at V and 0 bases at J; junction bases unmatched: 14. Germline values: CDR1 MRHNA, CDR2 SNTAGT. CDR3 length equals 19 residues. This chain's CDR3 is CASSGPPGQVLYSNQPQHF. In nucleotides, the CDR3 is TGTGCCAGCAGTGGTCCTCCGGGACAGGTGCTTTATAGCAATCAGCCCCAGCATTTT.

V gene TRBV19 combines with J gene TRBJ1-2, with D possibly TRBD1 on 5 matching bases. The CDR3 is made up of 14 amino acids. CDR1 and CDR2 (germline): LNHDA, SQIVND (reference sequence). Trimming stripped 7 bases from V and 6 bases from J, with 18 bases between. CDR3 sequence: CASTPRRDFHGYTF. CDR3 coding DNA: TGTGCCAGTACTCCTAGGAGGGACTTCCATGGCTACACCTTC.

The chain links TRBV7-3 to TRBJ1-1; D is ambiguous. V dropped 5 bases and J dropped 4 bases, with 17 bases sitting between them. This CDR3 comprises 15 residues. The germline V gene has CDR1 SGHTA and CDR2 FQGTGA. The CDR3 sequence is CASSPRHSVGTEAFF. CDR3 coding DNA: TGTGCCAGCAGCCCTCGACACTCTGTGGGCACTGAAGCTTTCTTT.

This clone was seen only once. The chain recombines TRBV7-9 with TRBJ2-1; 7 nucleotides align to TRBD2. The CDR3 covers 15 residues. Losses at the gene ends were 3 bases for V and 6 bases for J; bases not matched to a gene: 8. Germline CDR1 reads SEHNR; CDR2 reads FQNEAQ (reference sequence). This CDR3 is CASSLLREGINEQFF. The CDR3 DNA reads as TGTGCCAGCAGCTTGCTAAGGGAGGGGATCAATGAGCAGTTCTTC.

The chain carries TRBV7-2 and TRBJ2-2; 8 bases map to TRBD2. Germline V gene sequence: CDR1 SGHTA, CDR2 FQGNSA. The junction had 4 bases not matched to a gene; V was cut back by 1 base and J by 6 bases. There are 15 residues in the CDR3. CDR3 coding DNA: TGTGCCAGCAGCTTAGTTCTGCGGGGGGCCGGGGAGCTGTTTTTT. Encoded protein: CASSLVLRGAGELFF.